The following is a TCR beta chain sequence with its context. The target antigen is unknown. The CDR3 sequence is 19 residues long. Germline CDR1 is WSHSY and CDR2 is SAAADI. The V and J ends lost 6 bases and 0 bases, in that order; junction bases with no gene match: 13. This sample stems from a study of vaccination effects on CD4 cells after COVID-19. In the study overall: A few convalescent patients were sampled both early and late post-vaccination. Post-vaccine samples followed the second dose by a median of 72 days.

After expansion with viral peptide pools in the ViraFEST assay, antigen-specific CD4+ T cells were sequenced. The culture ran for around nine days, and then CD4+ T cells were isolated. This individual tested PCR-positive for SARS-CoV-2 infection between March and December 2020. Either the BNT162b2 or mRNA-1273 vaccine was given to participants in two doses. Method: immunoSEQ multiplex PCR; TCRdb's copy keeps in-frame clones and lacks some. The sample carries some 17,000 clones, more than 65% recorded once. Broader study findings: Late after vaccination, infection- and vaccine-induced clones showed marked clonal contraction.

The sample in question was CD4+ T cells from PBMCs cultured with SARS-CoV-2 spike peptides, obtained after COVID-19 vaccination. The chain has TRBV10-2 and TRBJ2-1, with 11 bases aligning to TRBD2. This clonotype originated in a human donor who had a prior SARS-CoV-2 infection. The CDR3 loop is CASSDSSGTSGSSYNEQFF. Written as DNA, the CDR3 is TGCGCCAGCAGCGACTCTTCTGGGACTAGCGGTAGCTCCTACAATGAGCAGTTCTTC.